This entry lists 21 T cell receptor beta chains sequenced from one sample in a study of human T cells and chemical hapten exposure. Total RNA came from unfractionated whole blood. TCRdb called the 5' RACE reads again in MiXCR, with one record for every CDR3 protein. The sample yields 110,000 or so distinct CDR3 sequences, roughly a fifth seen once. These receptors were taken from a human donor in good health.

This chain's CDR3 is CASSYAGTSGRALWDEQFF. The CDR3 DNA reads TGTGCCAGCAGTTACGCAGGGACTAGCGGGAGGGCCCTCTGGGATGAGCAGTTCTTC. J is TRBJ2-1 and V is TRBV6-6, with 16 bases identical to TRBD2. V lost 2 bases, J lost 8 bases, and 12 bases stayed unmatched. Germline CDR1 is MNHNY and CDR2 is SVGAGI (reference sequence). The CDR3 is 19 residues long.

This clonotype was seen at least ten times. The V call is TRBV29-1, the J call TRBJ1-2, with D possibly being TRBD1 (5 bases). Per the germline V gene, CDR1 is SQVTM and CDR2 is ANQGSEA. The CDR3 has 13 residues. V was shortened by 4 bases and J by 2 bases, with 11 bases between the two germline ends. CDR3 nucleotides: TGCAGCGTTGGGGGACTATCAAACTATGGCTACACCTTC. Protein sequence: CSVGGLSNYGYTF. Based on the CDR3 plus reference TRBV29-1 and TRBJ1-2, the full variable domain is SAVISQKPSRDICQRGTSLTIQCQVDSQVTMMFWYRQQPGQSLTLIATANQGSEATYESGFVIDKFPISRPNLTFSTLTVSNMSPEDSSIYLCSVGGLSNYGYTFGSGTRLTVV.

This clonotype was seen only a few times. The chain has TRBV9 and TRBJ2-2, with D perhaps assigned TRBD1 or TRBD2 (5 bases each). Germline lookup yields CDR1 SGDLS and CDR2 YYNGEE. CDR3 size: 14 residues. V lost 7 bases and J 1 base, leaving 11 bases between the germline ends. CDR3 sequence (DNA): TGTGCCAGCGGCAGGGACCTGAACACCGGGGAGCTGTTTTTT. Its protein is CASGRDLNTGELFF.

This clonotype was observed a few times. J is TRBJ2-2 and V is TRBV7-9; tentatively, D is TRBD2 (6 bases). CDR3 length equals 15 residues. Deletions cut 7 bases from V and 0 bases from J, with 12 bases between. From germline, CDR1 is SEHNR and CDR2 FQNEAQ (reference sequence). DNA for the CDR3: TGTGCCAGCACCCCCCAGCGGGCGAACACCGGGGAGCTGTTTTTT. Translating gives CASTPQRANTGELFF.

This rearrangement joins TRBV12-3 or TRBV12-4 to TRBJ2-2, with D possibly being TRBD1 or TRBD2 (6 bases each). V dropped 7 bases and J dropped 5 bases, with 17 bases sitting between them. This CDR3 has 15 residues. The chain's CDR3 is CASTAGGGKTGELFF. The CDR3 coding sequence is TGTGCCAGCACCGCAGGAGGGGGGAAAACCGGGGAGCTGTTTTTT.

The chain is built from TRBV28 and TRBJ1-4; TRBD1 might be the D (5 bases). The V gene lost 7 bases and the J gene lost 8 bases, with 17 bases spanning the gap. Germline V CDR1 and CDR2: MDHEN, SYDVKM. The CDR3 has 14 amino acids. The CDR3, as DNA: TGTGCCAGCACCCCGCTGGGGGATTGGGAAAAACTGTTTTTT. Translation: CASTPLGDWEKLFF.

The rearrangement uses TRBV4-2 and TRBJ2-1; 15 positions agree with TRBD2. The length of the CDR3 is 17 residues. Germline assignment: CDR1 LGHNA and CDR2 YNFKEQ. With V trimmed by 5 bases and J by 7 bases, 9 bases remained unmatched. As DNA, the CDR3 is TGTGCCAGCAGCTTCGCCGGACTAGCGGGAGGGCCAAATGAGCAGTTCTTC. It specifies CASSFAGLAGGPNEQFF.

The chain carries TRBV5-1 and TRBJ1-5; 10 bases are a match to TRBD1. The CDR3 contains 14 residues. Germline V gene data show CDR1 as SGHRS and CDR2 as YFSETQ. The V gene end was trimmed by 4 bases and the J gene end by 8 bases; junction bases not matched to a gene: 6. CDR3 region: CASSATGGREPQHF. The DNA for the CDR3 is TGCGCCAGCAGCGCGACAGGGGGCAGAGAGCCCCAGCATTTT.

This clonotype was found many times. The chain is built from TRBV7-2 and TRBJ1-5; D gene ambiguous. The ends were cut back, 3 bases at V and 4 bases at J, with 4 bases in the middle. The germline V gene encodes CDR1 SGHTA and CDR2 FQGNSA. CDR3 length: 12 amino acids. CDR3 DNA: TGTGCCAGCAGCTTCACGAATCAGCCCCAGCATTTT. Translating gives CASSFTNQPQHF.

The CDR3 sequence: CSARDLVGEHIQYF. Here the CDR3 DNA reads TGCAGTGCTAGAGATTTGGTAGGGGAGCACATTCAGTACTTC. The gene calls are TRBV20-1 and TRBJ2-4, with D perhaps assigned TRBD1 or TRBD2 (5 bases each). The germline gives CDR1 DFQATT, CDR2 SNEGSKA (reference sequence). The CDR3 loop spans 14 amino acids. The V end was cut by 0 bases, the J end by 8 bases, with 14 bases between.

There are a few counts of this clonotype. The chain has TRBV28 and TRBJ1-1; TRBD1 might be the D (5 bases). Trimming stripped 5 bases from V and 1 base from J, with 17 bases between. Germline CDR1 reads MDHEN; CDR2 reads SYDVKM. The CDR3 covers 16 residues. The CDR3 here is CASSRWRGGRNTEAFF. In nucleotides, the CDR3 is TGTGCCAGCAGTCGATGGAGGGGCGGTAGGAACACTGAAGCTTTCTTT.

This clonotype was counted between two and nine times. This chain uses TRBV6-5 with TRBJ1-3; D remains unclear. With 2 bases removed from V and 5 bases from J, the gap between germline ends came to 13 bases. CDR1 MNHEY and CDR2 SVGAGI come from the germline V gene. The CDR3 length is 15 residues. CDR3 bases: TGTGCCAGCAGTTACGGCCCCTCCGCCCGAAACACCATATATTTT. Amino acids: CASSYGPSARNTIYF.

The chain has TRBV28 and TRBJ2-7; 12 bases match TRBD2. The CDR3 is 19 amino acids. CDR1 is MDHEN and CDR2 is SYDVKM in the germline V gene. Trimming at V came to 4 bases and at J to 0 bases, leaving 13 bases not matched to a gene. CDR3 amino acids: CASSYRLAGALPPSYEQYF. The DNA for the CDR3 is TGTGCCAGCAGTTATCGACTAGCGGGAGCGCTACCCCCCTCCTACGAGCAGTACTTC.

The V gene is TRBV4-1, the J gene TRBJ2-1, with 7 positions matching TRBD1. Losses at the gene ends were 2 bases for V and 4 bases for J; bases not matched to a gene: 20. Germline assignment: CDR1 MGHRA and CDR2 YSYEKL. This CDR3 is built from 20 residues. CDR3 sequence (DNA): TGCGCCAGCAGCCAACCCCGCCTGACAGGGACGGGAATGAGGTACAATGAGCAGTTCTTC. Translation: CASSQPRLTGTGMRYNEQFF.

J is TRBJ2-4 and V is TRBV27, with D perhaps being TRBD1 or TRBD2 (5 bases each). Trimming took off 3 bases at V and 6 bases at J, with 12 bases between the two ends. Germline loops: CDR1 MNHEY, CDR2 SMNVEV (reference sequence). This CDR3 is 14 amino acids long. CDR3 loop: CASSLVRGLNIQYF. The CDR3 DNA sequence: TGTGCCAGCAGTTTGGTGAGGGGCTTAAACATTCAGTACTTC.

This clonotype came up a few times. This rearrangement joins TRBV4-1 to TRBJ2-7, with 11 bases that match TRBD1. In germline, CDR1 is MGHRA, CDR2 YSYEKL. This CDR3 is 15 amino acids long. Losses at the gene ends were 1 base for V and 2 bases for J; bases not matched to a gene: 1. The chain's CDR3 is CASSQAGQGAYEQYF. The CDR3 DNA is TGCGCCAGCAGCCAAGCGGGACAGGGGGCCTACGAGCAGTACTTC.

In its sample, this clonotype was seen a few times. The CDR3 reads CASSFGSQETQYF. CDR3 nucleotide sequence: TGTGCCAGCAGTTTTGGTAGCCAAGAGACCCAGTACTTC. The chain carries TRBV12-3 or TRBV12-4 and TRBJ2-5; D remains unclear. Trimming stripped 3 bases from V and 1 base from J, with 6 bases between. The CDR3 sequence is 13 residues long.

This clonotype has more than one count but fewer than ten. This chain links TRBV18 with TRBJ1-5, with D uncertain. The germline gives CDR1 KGHSH, CDR2 LQKENI. V lost 4 bases and J lost 6, with 13 bases in between. The CDR3 covers 14 residues. CDR3 coding DNA: TGTGCCAGCTCACAAGCCGGGCAGGCTCAGCCCCAGCATTTT. It specifies CASSQAGQAQPQHF.

In this sample, this clonotype turned up a few times. The genes are TRBV4-2 and TRBJ2-1, with 7 bases identical to TRBD2. The CDR3 has 15 residues. CDR1 is LGHNA and CDR2 is YNFKEQ in the germline V gene. V shed 3 bases and J 9 bases; nucleotides not matched to a gene: 11. The CDR3 loop reads CASSQRGGEGLEQFF. For the CDR3, the DNA is TGTGCCAGCAGCCAGCGGGGAGGGGAAGGTCTTGAGCAGTTCTTC.

The table lists this clonotype with many counts. The chain recombines TRBV29-1 with TRBJ1-2; D is undetermined. CDR3 length: 11 residues. V was clipped by 5 bases and J by 6 bases, with 10 bases between them. Germline V lookup: CDR1 SQVTM, CDR2 ANQGSEA. The chain's CDR3 is CSVSHPNGYTF. The CDR3 DNA is TGCAGCGTTTCCCATCCGAATGGCTACACCTTC.

This clonotype was counted between two and nine times. The gene calls are TRBV7-9 and TRBJ1-6; TRBD1 agrees at 7 bases. J gave up 14 bases and V 5 bases, and 6 bases lay outside the gene matches. Germline CDR1 SEHNR, CDR2 FQNEAQ (reference sequence). CDR3 length equals 12 residues. CDR3 loop: CASSQGDRALHF. CDR3 nucleotides: TGTGCCAGCAGCCAGGGAGACAGGGCCCTCCACTTT.